These 18 T cell receptor beta chains were sequenced from one sample in a study of regulatory T cells in long-lasting Graves disease. Time point indicated: persistent/refractory GD, antithyroid drugs over 5 years with positive TRAb. The TCR library used RNA extracted from PBMCs. In building TCR beta libraries, iRepertoire HTBI primers were used together with Arm-PCR of CDR3 regions. A single record per CDR3 protein comes from TCRdb applying MiXCR to the multiplex PCR reads. In the table there are roughly 470,000 distinct CDR3 sequences, roughly 20% of which are singletons. Sequencing used peripheral blood mononuclear cells (PBMCs), obtained when the disease was refractory, from a patient treated with antithyroid drugs. These receptors all stem from a female donor with Graves disease.

This clonotype was seen more than once but under ten times. The genes are TRBV30 and TRBJ1-1; D gene unclear. The CDR3 length is 13 residues. Trimming pared 4 bases from V and 0 bases from J, leaving 9 bases between. The germline V gene encodes CDR1 GTSNPN and CDR2 SVGIG (reference sequence). DNA for the CDR3: TGTGCCTGGACGTTTGGGATGAACACTGAAGCTTTCTTT. Protein: CAWTFGMNTEAFF.

This clonotype appeared many times. The chain couples TRBV6-1 to TRBJ2-7; perhaps D is TRBD1 or TRBD2 (5 bases each). V was clipped by 6 bases and J by 2 bases, with 17 bases between them. This CDR3 is 15 amino acids long. CDR1 MNHNS and CDR2 SASEGT come from the germline V gene. Written as DNA, the CDR3 is TGTGCCAGCAGCGACGCACCCTCGGGGCCCTACGAGCAGTACTTC. Protein: CASSDAPSGPYEQYF.

This clonotype was observed a few times. The chain carries TRBV5-1 and TRBJ2-7; D uncertain. Looked up from germline, CDR1 is SGHRS and CDR2 is YFSETQ. CDR3 length: 14 amino acids. Trimming removed 4 bases at V and 3 bases at J, with 14 bases between. The CDR3 DNA is TGCGCCAGCAGCCTGTGGCTAGGTGACTACGAGCAGTACTTC. It codes for CASSLWLGDYEQYF.

In the case of this clonotype: A much larger clone lies a single base off, so this may be a read error. The gene calls are TRBV2 and TRBJ1-5; D call uncertain. The V end lost 6 bases, the J end lost 9 bases, and 9 bases lay between the germline ends. There are 11 residues in the CDR3. CDR1 SNHLY and CDR2 FYNNEI come from the germline V gene. The CDR3: CASRAEGPQHF. The CDR3 DNA is TGTGCCAGCAGAGCAGAGGGGCCCCAGCATTTT.

This clonotype has just a few counts. The V gene is TRBV30, the J gene TRBJ1-1, with TRBD1 matching 8 bases. The ends lost 4 bases at V and 5 bases at J; junction bases unmatched: 12. CDR3 size: 15 residues. CDR1 and CDR2 (germline): GTSNPN, SVGIG (reference sequence). CDR3 in amino acids: CAWIGRGLFQTEAFF. CDR3 DNA: TGTGCCTGGATTGGCAGGGGGCTATTTCAAACTGAAGCTTTCTTT.

This clonotype was picked up a small number of times. The chain employs TRBV9 and TRBJ2-2; D unclear. Germline CDR1 is SGDLS and CDR2 is YYNGEE. The CDR3 consists of 14 residues. Trimming removed 0 bases from V and 5 bases from J, with 8 bases in between. This chain's CDR3 is CASSVAGRTGELFF. The CDR3 coding sequence is TGTGCCAGCAGCGTAGCAGGAAGAACCGGGGAGCTGTTTTTT.

This clonotype has ten or more counts. This chain links TRBV6-1 with TRBJ1-5; possible D gene TRBD1, 6 bases. Germline V gene lookup returns CDR1 MNHNS and CDR2 SASEGT. V was trimmed by 5 bases and J by 3 bases, leaving 11 bases between them. The CDR3 is 14 amino acids. DNA for the CDR3: TGTGCCAGCAGTCCCGGACAGATCAATCAGCCCCAGCATTTT. It translates to CASSPGQINQPQHF.

The table lists this clonotype with many counts. This chain joins TRBV12-3 or TRBV12-4 and TRBJ1-2; 8 bases align to TRBD1. J gave up 8 bases and V 6 bases, and 8 bases lay outside the gene matches. The CDR3 is 13 residues long. As DNA, the CDR3 is TGTGCCAGCAGGAACTCAGGGGGCGGCGGCTACACCTTC. This encodes CASRNSGGGGYTF.

The chain couples TRBV20-1 to TRBJ2-7; 10 positions agree with TRBD2. The CDR3 contains 14 residues. V gave up 3 bases and J gave up 4 bases; unmatched junction bases: 6. In germline, CDR1 is DFQATT, CDR2 SNEGSKA (reference sequence). The CDR3 bases are TGCAGTGCTAGGGGGACTAGCGTGGTGTACGAGCAGTACTTC. Protein product: CSARGTSVVYEQYF.

Worth noting for this clonotype: A clone one base away is much larger, so this may be a read error. The genes are TRBV28 and TRBJ1-5, with no clear D. Trimming shortened V by 6 bases and J by 2 bases, and 11 bases separated the two germline ends. This CDR3 is 14 amino acids long. Per the germline V gene, CDR1 is MDHEN and CDR2 is SYDVKM. The CDR3 coding sequence is TGTGCCAGCAGAGAGGGAAATGGCAATCAGCCCCAGCATTTT. Translating gives CASREGNGNQPQHF.

V usage is TRBV6-2 or TRBV6-3 and J usage is TRBJ1-1; no firm D call. The germline V gene has CDR1 MNHEY and CDR2 SVGEGT. Trimming stripped 0 bases from V and 8 bases from J, with 4 bases between. This CDR3 is built from 11 residues. The CDR3 protein is CASSYSNEAFF. The CDR3 DNA sequence: TGTGCCAGCAGTTACTCCAACGAAGCTTTCTTT.

J is TRBJ2-2 and V is TRBV9; the match to TRBD2 covers 9 bases. The V gene's germline CDR1 is SGDLS and CDR2 YYNGEE. The V and J ends lost 3 bases and 5 bases, in that order; junction bases with no gene match: 11. The length of the CDR3 is 17 residues. The CDR3 region is CASSAPLSGSGTGELFF. The CDR3 DNA reads TGTGCCAGCAGCGCTCCCCTTAGCGGGAGCGGAACCGGGGAGCTGTTTTTT.

A few counts support this clonotype. V is TRBV5-1 and J is TRBJ2-1; D gene uncertain. The CDR3 is 16 amino acids. Between the trimmed V and J ends, which lost 4 bases and 0 bases, there was a span of 14 bases. Germline CDR1 is SGHRS and CDR2 is YFSETQ. The CDR3 DNA is TGCGCCAGCAGCAGTGGACCCGATCCCTCCTACAATGAGCAGTTCTTC. It translates to CASSSGPDPSYNEQFF.

This clonotype was seen many times. The genes are TRBV11-2 and TRBJ2-5; D not resolved. Looked up from germline, CDR1 is SGHAT and CDR2 is FQNNGV. The CDR3 is 16 residues long. Deletions cut 1 base from V and 1 base from J, with 13 bases between. The CDR3 sequence: CASSLGLASLQETQYF. CDR3 sequence (DNA): TGTGCCAGCAGCTTAGGGCTGGCCAGCCTCCAAGAGACCCAGTACTTC. The full variable domain, completed using reference TRBV11-2 and TRBJ2-5, is EAGVAQSPRYKIIEKRQSVAFWCNPISGHATLYWYQQILGQGPKLLIQFQNNGVVDDSQLPKDRFSAERLKGVDSTLKIQPAKLEDSAVYLCASSLGLASLQETQYFGPGTRLLVL.

There are many counts of this clonotype. The V call is TRBV12-3 or TRBV12-4, the J call TRBJ2-5; no clear D gene. This CDR3 has 14 amino acids. With 6 bases removed from V and 0 bases from J, the gap between germline ends came to 11 bases. CDR3 in DNA: TGTGCCAGCAGCGGAATTTCGTACCAAGAGACCCAGTACTTC. Its protein is CASSGISYQETQYF.

This clonotype was recorded at least ten times. The chain recombines TRBV6-1 with TRBJ2-7; 7 nucleotides match TRBD1. V shed 6 bases and J 0 bases; nucleotides not matched to a gene: 8. CDR1 is MNHNS, CDR2 SASEGT, per germline. This CDR3 spans 15 amino acids. CDR3 nucleotides: TGTGCCAGCAGGATCCCGGGACAGCACTCCTACGAGCAGTACTTC. Protein product: CASRIPGQHSYEQYF.

As concerns this clonotype: A single base separates this from a much larger clone, so it may be a read error. The CDR3 end shows no conserved phenylalanine or tryptophan, and so a read error is likely. This chain uses TRBV28 with TRBJ2-4; D is perhaps TRBD1 (6 bases). This CDR3 has 15 amino acids. Trimming removed 10 bases at V and 9 bases at J, with 25 bases between. The germline V gene encodes CDR1 MDHEN and CDR2 SYDVKM. The CDR3 region is CATNKAGAGNAIQYL. The CDR3 DNA follows: TGTGCCACGAATAAGGCAGGGGCAGGCAATGCCATTCAGTACCTC.

On this clonotype: Germline is not matched at one junction end, which may reflect a read error. The chain carries TRBV5-1 and TRBJ2-7, with D perhaps being TRBD1 or TRBD2 (6 bases each). Germline V gene sequence: CDR1 SGHRS, CDR2 YFSETQ. The CDR3 loop spans 15 amino acids. The CDR3: CASSLFGGSSYERYF. The CDR3 DNA is TGCGCCAGCAGCCTCTTCGGGGGCAGTTCCTACGAGCGGTACTTC.